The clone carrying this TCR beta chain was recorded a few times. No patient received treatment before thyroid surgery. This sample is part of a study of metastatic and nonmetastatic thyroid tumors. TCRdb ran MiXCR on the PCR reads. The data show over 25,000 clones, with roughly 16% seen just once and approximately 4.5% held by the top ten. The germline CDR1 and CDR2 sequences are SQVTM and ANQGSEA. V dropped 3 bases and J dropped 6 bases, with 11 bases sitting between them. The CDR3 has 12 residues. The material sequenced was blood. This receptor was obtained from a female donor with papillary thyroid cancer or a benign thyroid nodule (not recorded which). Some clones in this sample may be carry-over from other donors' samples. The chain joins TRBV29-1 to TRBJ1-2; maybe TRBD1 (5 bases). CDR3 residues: CSVDFGGNGYTF. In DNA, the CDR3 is TGCAGCGTTGACTTTGGGGGAAATGGCTACACCTTC.